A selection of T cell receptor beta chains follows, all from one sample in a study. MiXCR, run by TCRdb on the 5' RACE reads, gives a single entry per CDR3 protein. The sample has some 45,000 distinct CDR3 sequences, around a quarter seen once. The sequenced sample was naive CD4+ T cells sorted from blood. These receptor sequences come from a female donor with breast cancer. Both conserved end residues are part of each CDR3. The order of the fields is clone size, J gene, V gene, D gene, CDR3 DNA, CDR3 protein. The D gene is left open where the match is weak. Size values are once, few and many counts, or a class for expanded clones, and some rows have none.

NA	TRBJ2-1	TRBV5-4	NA	TGTGCCAGCAGCTCGTTGAAATATCCCACTGGGCAGTTCTTC	CASSSLKYPTGQFF
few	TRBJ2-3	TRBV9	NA	TGTGCCAGCAGCGTAGCACCAGGCCCGGATACGCAGTATTTT	CASSVAPGPDTQYF
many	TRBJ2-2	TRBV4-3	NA	TGCGCCAGCAGCCAAGAAGTTTTTTCGGACACCGGGGAGCTGTTTTTT	CASSQEVFSDTGELFF
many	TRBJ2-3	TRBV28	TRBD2	TGTGCCAGCAGTTTGGTGGGAGGGTACACAGATACGCAGTATTTT	CASSLVGGYTDTQYF
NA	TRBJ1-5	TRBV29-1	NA	TGCAGCGTTGGGCAGGGCAATCAGCCCCAGCATTTT	CSVGQGNQPQHF
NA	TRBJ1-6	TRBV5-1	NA	TGCGCCGGCAGACGAGAAGATTCACCCCTCCACTTT	CAGRREDSPLHF
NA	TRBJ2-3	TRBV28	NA	TGTGCCAGCAGCAACACAGGGTACACGCAGTATTTT	CASSNTGYTQYF
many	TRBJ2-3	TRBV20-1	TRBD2	TGCAGTGCTACCCCTAGCATCGCTAGCGGGAGTACAGATACGCAGTATTTT	CSATPSIASGSTDTQYF
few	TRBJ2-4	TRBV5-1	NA	TGCGCCAGCAGCTCCGTGAGTACCAAAAACATTCAGTACTTC	CASSSVSTKNIQYF
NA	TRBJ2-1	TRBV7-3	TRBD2	TGTGCCAGCAGCCAAGCGGGAGGGGTCAATGAGCAGTTCTTC	CASSQAGGVNEQFF
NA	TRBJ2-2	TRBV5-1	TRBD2	TGCGCCAGCAGCCCCGCGGGGCGGGAGAGCACCGGGGAGCTGTTTTTT	CASSPAGRESTGELFF
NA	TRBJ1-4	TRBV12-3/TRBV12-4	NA	TGTGCCAGCAGTTTTGGGCGGGATACCAAACTGTTTTTT	CASSFGRDTKLFF
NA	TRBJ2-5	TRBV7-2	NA	TGTGCCAGCAGCTCTCGGTTGACGGAGACCCAGTACTTC	CASSSRLTETQYF
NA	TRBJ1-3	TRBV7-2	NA	TGTGCCAGCAGCCGGCAGTCCACAGGTGGTGGAAACACCATATATTTT	CASSRQSTGGGNTIYF
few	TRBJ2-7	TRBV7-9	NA	TGTGCCAGCAGCTTACTGGCACTACCTACGTGGGAGCAGTACTTC	CASSLLALPTWEQYF
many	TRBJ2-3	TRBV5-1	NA	TGCGCCAGCAGGAAGACTAGTGGCCAAGGTACGCAGTATTTT	CASRKTSGQGTQYF
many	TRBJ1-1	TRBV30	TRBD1	TGTGCCTACAACAATGACAGGGGGATGAACACTGAAGCTTTCTTT	CAYNNDRGMNTEAFF
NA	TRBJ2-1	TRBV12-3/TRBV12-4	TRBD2	TGTGCCAGCAGTAGACTAGCGGATTGGAGCTCCTACAATGAGCAGTTCTTC	CASSRLADWSSYNEQFF
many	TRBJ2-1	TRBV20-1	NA	TGCAGTGCTAGAGATTTAGAGGGCCCCGGTTACTCCTACAATGAGCAGTTCTTC	CSARDLEGPGYSYNEQFF
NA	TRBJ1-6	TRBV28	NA	TGTGCCAGCAGTCTGGGACAAAGTAATTCACCCCTCCACTTT	CASSLGQSNSPLHF
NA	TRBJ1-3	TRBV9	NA	TGTGCCAGCAGCGTAGACGTAAGGGGACTTGGAAACACCATATATTTT	CASSVDVRGLGNTIYF
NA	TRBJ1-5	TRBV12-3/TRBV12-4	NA	TGTGCCAGCAGTTCCGAACCCAGGGCCCCAAGGTACGATCAGCCCCAGCATTTT	CASSSEPRAPRYDQPQHF
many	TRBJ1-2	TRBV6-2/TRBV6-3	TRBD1	TGTGCCAGCAGTCCCCGGGACAGGGTTCGAGGCTACACCTTC	CASSPRDRVRGYTF
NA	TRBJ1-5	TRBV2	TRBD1	TGTGCCAGCAGTCAGGGGGTTAGACAGCCCCAGCATTTT	CASSQGVRQPQHF
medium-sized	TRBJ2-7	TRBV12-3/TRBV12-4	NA	TGTGCCAGCAGTTTTTATGGGGAGCAGTACTTC	CASSFYGEQYF
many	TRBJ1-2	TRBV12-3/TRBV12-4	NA	TGTGCCAGCAGTTTCCGGACAGAACTTGGCTACACCTTC	CASSFRTELGYTF
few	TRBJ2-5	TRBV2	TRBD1	TGTGCCAGCAGACCCCGGACAGGGATGGGAGAGACCCAGTACTTC	CASRPRTGMGETQYF
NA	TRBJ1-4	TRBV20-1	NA	TGCAGTGCTAGAGATCAGGGAACAACTAATGAAAAACTGTTTTTT	CSARDQGTTNEKLFF
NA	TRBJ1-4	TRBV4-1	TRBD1	TGCGCCAGCAGCCAAGGGGCGACAGGGAGGAGTGAAAAACTGTTTTTT	CASSQGATGRSEKLFF
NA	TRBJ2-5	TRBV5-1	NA	TGCGCCAGCAGCTCCACCCCCGGGGGCGTTCAAGAGACCCAGTACTTC	CASSSTPGGVQETQYF
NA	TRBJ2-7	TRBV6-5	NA	TGTGCCGGCAGTTACGGCGGTGGGGGTCTCTACGAGCAGTACTTC	CAGSYGGGGLYEQYF
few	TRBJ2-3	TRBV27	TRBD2	TGTGCCAGCAGTTTAGGGGGGACTAGCGGGTACGGGCAGTATTTT	CASSLGGTSGYGQYF
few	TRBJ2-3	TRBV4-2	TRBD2	TGTGCCAGCAGCCAAGATCGCCCTAGCGGTTATAGCACAGATGCGCAGTATTTT	CASSQDRPSGYSTDAQYF
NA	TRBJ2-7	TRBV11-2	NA	TGTGCCAGCAGCAACTACAGGACCCAATCCTACGAGCAGTACTTC	CASSNYRTQSYEQYF
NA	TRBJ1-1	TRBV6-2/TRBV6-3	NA	TGTGCCAGCAGTTTTTCGCAGAACACTGAAGCTTTCTTT	CASSFSQNTEAFF
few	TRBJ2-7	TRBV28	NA	TGTGCCAGCAGTTTACGAATAGAAGAGCAGTACTTC	CASSLRIEEQYF
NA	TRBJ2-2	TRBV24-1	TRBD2	TGTGCCACCAGTGTCGCACCCCAACTAGCGACCGCTAACACCGGGGAGCTGTTTTTT	CATSVAPQLATANTGELFF
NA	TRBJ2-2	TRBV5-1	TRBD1	TGCGCCAGCAGCGCCGGAGCCTACAGGGGGCTAAGGGAGCTGTTTTTT	CASSAGAYRGLRELFF
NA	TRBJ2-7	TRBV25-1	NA	TGTGCCAGCAGTAAGAGGACCGAAGGCTACGAGCAGTACTTC	CASSKRTEGYEQYF
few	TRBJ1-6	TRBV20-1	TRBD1	TGCAGTGCTAGAGACGGGAGGACAGGGAATAATTCACCCCTCCACTTT	CSARDGRTGNNSPLHF
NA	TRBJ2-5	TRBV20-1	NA	TGCAGTGCTAGAAAGGTTCGGGGCCTACCAGGGGAGACCCAGTACTTC	CSARKVRGLPGETQYF
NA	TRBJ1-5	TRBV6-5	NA	TGTGCCAGCAGTACCCAGGGATATAGCAATCAGCCCCAGCATTTT	CASSTQGYSNQPQHF
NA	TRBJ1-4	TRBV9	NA	TGTGCCAGCCCGACAGCGATTTCAACTAATGAAAAACTGTTTTTT	CASPTAISTNEKLFF
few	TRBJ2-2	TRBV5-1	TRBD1	TGCGCCAGCAGCTCGAAACAGGGGGCAGACACCGGGGAGCTGTTTTTT	CASSSKQGADTGELFF
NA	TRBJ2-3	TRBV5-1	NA	TGCGCCAGCAGCTTGGGTATGGCGGCAAGCACAGATACGCAGTATTTT	CASSLGMAASTDTQYF
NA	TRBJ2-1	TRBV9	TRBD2	TGTGCCAGCAGCGGCGGGACTAGCGGGGAGTACAATGAGCAGTTCTTC	CASSGGTSGEYNEQFF
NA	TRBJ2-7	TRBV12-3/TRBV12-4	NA	TGTGCCAGCAGTTTATTAGACAGCTGGGGCGAGCAGTACTTC	CASSLLDSWGEQYF
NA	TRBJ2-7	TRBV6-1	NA	TGTGCCAGCAGTGAGCCCGTACCGAAGTCTTTAACCTACGAGCAGTACTTC	CASSEPVPKSLTYEQYF
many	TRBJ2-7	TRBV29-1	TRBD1	TGCAGCGTTGAAGTCGGTGGGCAGGGGGCGAGCGAGCAGTACTTC	CSVEVGGQGASEQYF
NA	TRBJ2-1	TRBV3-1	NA	TGTGCCAGCAGCCAAGAACTCTTGGCTGAGCAGTTCTTC	CASSQELLAEQFF
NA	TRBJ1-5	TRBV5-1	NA	TGCGCCAGCAGCTTGGATCCGGTACAGCCCCAGCATTTT	CASSLDPVQPQHF
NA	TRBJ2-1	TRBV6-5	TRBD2	TGTGCCGGCAGTTATGGACTAGCGGGGGGTTACAATGAGCAGTTCTTC	CAGSYGLAGGYNEQFF
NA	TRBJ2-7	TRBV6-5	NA	TGTGCCAGCAGTTACCTAAACAGGGCCGGTTCCTACGAGCAGTACTTC	CASSYLNRAGSYEQYF